The present TCR beta chain was sequenced within a study of Graves' ophthalmopathy and Graves' hyperthyroidism. RNA transcripts served as template for amplifying TCR beta CDR3 sequences. An initial RT-PCR round employing HTBI primers preceded a second-round multiplex PCR. TCRdb recomputed calls from the multiplex PCR reads with MiXCR, one row per CDR3 protein. The sample includes hundreds of thousands of distinct CDR3 sequences, roughly 41% of them seen just once. The CDR3 extends over 15 amino acids. Germline CDR1 is SGDLS and CDR2 is YYNGEE. V lost 3 bases and J lost 4, with 16 bases in between. The sequenced sample consisted of peripheral blood. This receptor was obtained from an adult man with Graves' ophthalmopathy. The rearrangement joins TRBV9 to TRBJ1-1; a weak D match, TRBD1 (6 bases). CDR3 coding DNA: TGTGCCAGCAGCGCCAAGGGGGGAGTGGGCACTGAAGCTTTCTTT. As protein: CASSAKGGVGTEAFF.